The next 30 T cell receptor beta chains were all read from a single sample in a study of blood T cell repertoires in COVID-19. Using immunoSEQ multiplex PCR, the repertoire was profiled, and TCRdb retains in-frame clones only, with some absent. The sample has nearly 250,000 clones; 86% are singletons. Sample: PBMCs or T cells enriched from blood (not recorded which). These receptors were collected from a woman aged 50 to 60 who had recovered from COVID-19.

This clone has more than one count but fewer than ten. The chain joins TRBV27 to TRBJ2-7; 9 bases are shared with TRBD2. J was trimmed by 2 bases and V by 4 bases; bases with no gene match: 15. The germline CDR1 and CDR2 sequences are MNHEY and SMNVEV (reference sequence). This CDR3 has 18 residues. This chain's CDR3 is CASSSYRGVIAGAYEQYF. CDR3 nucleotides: TGTGCCAGCAGTTCTTATAGGGGAGTAATAGCGGGGGCCTACGAGCAGTACTTC.

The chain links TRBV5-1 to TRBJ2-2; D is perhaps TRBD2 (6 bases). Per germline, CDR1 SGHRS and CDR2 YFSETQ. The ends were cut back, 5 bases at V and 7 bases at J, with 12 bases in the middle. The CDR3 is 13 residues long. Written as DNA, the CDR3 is TGCGCCAGCAGAACTGGGCGGGGCGGGGAGCTGTTTTTT. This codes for CASRTGRGGELFF.

The CDR3 DNA is TGCGCCAGCACCTCAAGGCACGGGTACGAGCAGTACTTC. Encoded protein: CASTSRHGYEQYF. The chain uses TRBV4-1 and TRBJ2-7; no definite D call. Germline CDR1 reads MGHRA; CDR2 reads YSYEKL. The CDR3 length is 13 residues. The V end lost 7 bases, the J end lost 4 bases, and 14 bases lay between the germline ends.

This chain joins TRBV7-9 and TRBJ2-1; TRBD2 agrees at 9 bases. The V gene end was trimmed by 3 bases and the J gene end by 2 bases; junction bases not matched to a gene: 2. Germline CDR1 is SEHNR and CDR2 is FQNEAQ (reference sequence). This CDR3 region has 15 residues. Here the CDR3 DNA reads TGTGCCAGCAGCTTCCGCGGGGGGGCCTACAATGAGCAGTTCTTC. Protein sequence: CASSFRGGAYNEQFF.

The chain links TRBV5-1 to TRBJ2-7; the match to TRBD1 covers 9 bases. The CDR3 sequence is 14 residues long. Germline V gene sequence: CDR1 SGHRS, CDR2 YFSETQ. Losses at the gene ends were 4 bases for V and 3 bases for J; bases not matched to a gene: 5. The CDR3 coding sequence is TGCGCCAGCAGCAGACAGGGGGAAAGCTACGAGCAGTACTTC. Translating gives CASSRQGESYEQYF.

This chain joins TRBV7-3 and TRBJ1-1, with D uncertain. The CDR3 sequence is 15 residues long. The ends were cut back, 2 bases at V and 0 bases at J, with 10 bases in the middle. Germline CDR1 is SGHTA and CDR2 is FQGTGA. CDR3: CASSLGSGMNTEAFF. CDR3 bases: TGTGCCAGCAGCTTAGGTTCAGGAATGAACACTGAAGCTTTCTTT.

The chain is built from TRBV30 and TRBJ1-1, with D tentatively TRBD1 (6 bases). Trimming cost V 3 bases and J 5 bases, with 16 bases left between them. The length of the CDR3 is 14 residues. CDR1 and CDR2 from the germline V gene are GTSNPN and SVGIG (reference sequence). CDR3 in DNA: TGTGCCTGGAGGGTTACAGGGCTTGGAACTGAAGCTTTCTTT. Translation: CAWRVTGLGTEAFF.

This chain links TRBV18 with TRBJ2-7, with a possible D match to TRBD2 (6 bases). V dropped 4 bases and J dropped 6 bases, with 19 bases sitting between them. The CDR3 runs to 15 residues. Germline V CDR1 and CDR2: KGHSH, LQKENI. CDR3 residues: CASSLAGSRASEQYF. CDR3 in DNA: TGTGCCAGCTCACTGGCGGGATCTCGGGCCTCCGAGCAGTACTTC.

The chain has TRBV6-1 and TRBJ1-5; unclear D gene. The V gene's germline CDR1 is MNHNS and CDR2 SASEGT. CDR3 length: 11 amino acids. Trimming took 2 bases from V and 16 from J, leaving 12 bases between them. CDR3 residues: CASSETPPPHF. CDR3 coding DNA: TGTGCCAGCAGTGAAACACCTCCCCCCCATTTT.

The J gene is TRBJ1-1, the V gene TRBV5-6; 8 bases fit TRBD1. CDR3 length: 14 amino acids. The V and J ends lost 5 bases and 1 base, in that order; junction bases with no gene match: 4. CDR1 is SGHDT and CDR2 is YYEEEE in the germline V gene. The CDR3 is CASRGQAWNTEAFF. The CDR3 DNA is TGTGCCAGCAGGGGACAGGCATGGAACACTGAAGCTTTCTTT.

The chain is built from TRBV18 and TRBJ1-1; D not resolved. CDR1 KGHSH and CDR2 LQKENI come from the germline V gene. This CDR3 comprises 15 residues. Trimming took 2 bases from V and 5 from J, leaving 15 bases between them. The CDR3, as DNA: TGTGCCAGCTCACCATCCGTTGGAGTACGGACTGAAGCTTTCTTT. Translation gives CASSPSVGVRTEAFF. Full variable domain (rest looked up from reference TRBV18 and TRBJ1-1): NAGVMQNPRHLVRRRGQEARLRCSPMKGHSHVYWYRQLPEEGLKFMVYLQKENIIDESGMPKERFSAEFPKEGPSILRIQQVVRGDSAAYFCASSPSVGVRTEAFFGQGTRLTVV.

The CDR3 spells CATSRRTSGGLEQFF. The CDR3 nucleotides read TGTGCCACCAGCAGAAGGACTAGCGGGGGCCTTGAGCAGTTCTTC. This chain connects TRBV15 to TRBJ2-1, with 13 nucleotides matching TRBD2. CDR3 length equals 15 residues. Germline V gene sequence: CDR1 LNHNV, CDR2 YYDKDF (reference sequence). V was pared by 2 bases and J by 9 bases, with 4 bases of the junction left unmatched.

The CDR3: CASSKKLRGGVWSSYEQYF. The CDR3 nucleotides read TGTGCCAGCAGCAAAAAACTACGAGGAGGGGTTTGGAGCTCCTACGAGCAGTACTTC. The J gene is TRBJ2-7, the V gene TRBV3-1 (or the pseudogene TRBV3-2); a possible D gene is TRBD2 (6 bases). Germline CDR1 reads LGHDT; CDR2 reads YNNKEL (reference sequence). The CDR3 is 19 residues long. Between the trimmed V and J ends, which lost 5 bases and 0 bases, there was a span of 26 bases.

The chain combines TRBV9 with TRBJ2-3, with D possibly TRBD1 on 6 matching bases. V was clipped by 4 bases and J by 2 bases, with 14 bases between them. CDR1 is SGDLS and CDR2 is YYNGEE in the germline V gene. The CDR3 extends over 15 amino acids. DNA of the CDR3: TGTGCCAGCAGCCATGGACAGCTTTACACAGATACGCAGTATTTT. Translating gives CASSHGQLYTDTQYF. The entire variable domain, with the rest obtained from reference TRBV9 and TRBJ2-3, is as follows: DSGVTQTPKHLITATGQRVTLRCSPRSGDLSVYWYQQSLDQGLQFLIQYYNGEERAKGNILERFSAQQFPDLHSELNLSSLELGDSALYFCASSHGQLYTDTQYFGPGTRLTVL.

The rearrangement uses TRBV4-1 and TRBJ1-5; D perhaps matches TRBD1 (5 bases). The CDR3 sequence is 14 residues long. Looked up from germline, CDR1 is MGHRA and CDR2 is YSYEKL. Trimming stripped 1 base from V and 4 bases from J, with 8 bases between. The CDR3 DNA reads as TGCGCCAGCAGCCAAGGTGACAGTAATCAGCCCCAGCATTTT. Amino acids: CASSQGDSNQPQHF.

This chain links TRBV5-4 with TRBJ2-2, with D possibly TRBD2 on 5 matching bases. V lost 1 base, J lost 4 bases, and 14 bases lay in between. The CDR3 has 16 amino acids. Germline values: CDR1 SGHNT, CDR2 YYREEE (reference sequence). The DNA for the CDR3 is TGTGCCAGCAGCTTGAGGGCCGGGGTTGGCACCGGGGAGCTGTTTTTT. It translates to CASSLRAGVGTGELFF.

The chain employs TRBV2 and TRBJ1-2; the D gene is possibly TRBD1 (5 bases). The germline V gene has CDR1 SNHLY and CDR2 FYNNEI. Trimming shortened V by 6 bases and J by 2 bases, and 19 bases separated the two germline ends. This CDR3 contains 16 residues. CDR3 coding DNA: TGTGCCAGCAGAAGGGCTTCGGGGGAGTGGAACTATGGCTACACCTTC. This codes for CASRRASGEWNYGYTF.

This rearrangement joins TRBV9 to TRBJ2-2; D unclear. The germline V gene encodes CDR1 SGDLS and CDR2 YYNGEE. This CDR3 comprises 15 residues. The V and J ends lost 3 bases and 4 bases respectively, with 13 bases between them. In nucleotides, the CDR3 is TGTGCCAGCAGCGCAGACTTTTTCGGCACCGGGGAGCTGTTTTTT. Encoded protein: CASSADFFGTGELFF.

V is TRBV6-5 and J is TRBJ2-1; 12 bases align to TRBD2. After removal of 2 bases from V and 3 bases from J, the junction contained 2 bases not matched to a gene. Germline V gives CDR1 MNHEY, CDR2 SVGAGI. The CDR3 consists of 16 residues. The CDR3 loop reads CASSYAGLAGYNEQFF. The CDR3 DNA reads TGTGCCAGCAGTTACGCGGGACTAGCGGGCTACAATGAGCAGTTCTTC.

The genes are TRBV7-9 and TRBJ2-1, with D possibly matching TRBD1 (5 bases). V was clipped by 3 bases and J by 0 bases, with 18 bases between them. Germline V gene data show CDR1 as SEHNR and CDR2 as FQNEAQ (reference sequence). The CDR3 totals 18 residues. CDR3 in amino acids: CASSLGPRVRVSYNEQFF. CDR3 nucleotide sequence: TGTGCCAGCAGCTTGGGTCCCCGGGTCAGGGTCTCCTACAATGAGCAGTTCTTC.

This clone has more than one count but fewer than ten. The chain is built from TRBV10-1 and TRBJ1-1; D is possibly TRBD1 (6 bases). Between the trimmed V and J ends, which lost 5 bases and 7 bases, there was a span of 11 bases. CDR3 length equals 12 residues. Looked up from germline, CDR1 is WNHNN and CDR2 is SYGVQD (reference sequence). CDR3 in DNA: TGCGCCAGCAGTAATGGACAGAGTGAAGCTTTCTTT. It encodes CASSNGQSEAFF.

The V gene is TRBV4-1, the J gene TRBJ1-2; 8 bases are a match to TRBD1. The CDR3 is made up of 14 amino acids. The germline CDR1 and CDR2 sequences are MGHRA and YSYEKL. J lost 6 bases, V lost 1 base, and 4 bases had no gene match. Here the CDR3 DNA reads TGCGCCAGCAGCCAAGCCGGACAGGGACATGGCTACACCTTC. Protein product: CASSQAGQGHGYTF.

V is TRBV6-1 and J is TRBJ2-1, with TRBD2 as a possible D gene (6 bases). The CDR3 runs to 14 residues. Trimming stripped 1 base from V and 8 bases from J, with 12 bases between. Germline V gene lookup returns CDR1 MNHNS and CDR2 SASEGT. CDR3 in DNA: TGTGCCAGCAGTGAAGTGGGCCTAGCGCATGAGCAGTTCTTC. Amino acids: CASSEVGLAHEQFF.

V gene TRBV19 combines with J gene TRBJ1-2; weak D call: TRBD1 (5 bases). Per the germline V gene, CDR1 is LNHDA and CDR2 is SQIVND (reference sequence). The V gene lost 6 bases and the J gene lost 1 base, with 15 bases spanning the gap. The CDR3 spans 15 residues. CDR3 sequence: CASRSQTVLNYGYTF. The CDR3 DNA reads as TGTGCCAGTAGAAGTCAGACAGTTCTTAACTATGGCTACACCTTC.

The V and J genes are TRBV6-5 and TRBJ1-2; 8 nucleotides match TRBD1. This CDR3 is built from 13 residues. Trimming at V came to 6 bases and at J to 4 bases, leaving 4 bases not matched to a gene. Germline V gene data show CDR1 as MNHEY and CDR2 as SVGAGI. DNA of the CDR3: TGTGCCAGCAGCCCGGGACAGGCCTATGGCTACACCTTC. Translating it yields CASSPGQAYGYTF.

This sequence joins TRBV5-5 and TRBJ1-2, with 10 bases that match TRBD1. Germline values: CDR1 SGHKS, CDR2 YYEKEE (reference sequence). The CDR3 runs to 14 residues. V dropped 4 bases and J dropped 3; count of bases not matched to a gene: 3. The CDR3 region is CASSPTGGHYGYTF. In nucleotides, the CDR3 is TGTGCCAGCAGCCCGACAGGGGGCCACTATGGCTACACCTTC.

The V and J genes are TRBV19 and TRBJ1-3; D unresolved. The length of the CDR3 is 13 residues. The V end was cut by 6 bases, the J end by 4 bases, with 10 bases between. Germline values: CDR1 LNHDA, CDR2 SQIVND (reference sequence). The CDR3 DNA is TGTGCCAGTAGACAAAGCGGGGGAAACACCATATATTTT. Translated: CASRQSGGNTIYF.

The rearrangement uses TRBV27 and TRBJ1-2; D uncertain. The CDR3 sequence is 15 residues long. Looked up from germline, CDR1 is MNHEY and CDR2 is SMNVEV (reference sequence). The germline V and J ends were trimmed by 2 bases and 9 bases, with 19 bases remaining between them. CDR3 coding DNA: TGTGCCAGCAGTTTAAGACCGAACACAGTTCAAAGCTACACCTTC. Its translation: CASSLRPNTVQSYTF.

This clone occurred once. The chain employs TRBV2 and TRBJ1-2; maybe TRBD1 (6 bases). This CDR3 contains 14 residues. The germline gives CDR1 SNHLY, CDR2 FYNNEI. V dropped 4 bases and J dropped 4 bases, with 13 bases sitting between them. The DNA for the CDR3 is TGTGCCAGCAGTGTATTTGGACAGAGCTATGGCTACACCTTC. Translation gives CASSVFGQSYGYTF. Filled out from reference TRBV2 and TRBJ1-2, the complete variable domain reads EPEVTQTPSHQVTQMGQEVILRCVPISNHLYFYWYRQILGQKVEFLVSFYNNEISEKSEIFDDQFSVERPDGSNFTLKIRSTKLEDSAMYFCASSVFGQSYGYTFGSGTRLTVV.

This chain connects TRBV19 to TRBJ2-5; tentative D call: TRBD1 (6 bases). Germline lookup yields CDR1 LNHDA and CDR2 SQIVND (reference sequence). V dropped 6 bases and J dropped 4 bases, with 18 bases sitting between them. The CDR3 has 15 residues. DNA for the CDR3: TGTGCCAGTAGCCTGGGGGACATCCTCGGAGAGACCCAGTACTTC. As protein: CASSLGDILGETQYF.